This T cell receptor beta chain was captured by sequencing in a study of cytomegalovirus exposure and HLA in healthy donors. Study-level results: For most TCR beta V segments, an earlier analysis put the productive rate at about 90% or about 30% of the time. Later on, an analysis found that several of the most significant clusters appeared to be linked to common viral pathogens, which included parvovirus B19.

Vbeta (60) and Jbeta (13) primers were used in the PCR. Sequencing used immunoSEQ multiplex PCR; TCRdb keeps in-frame clones, though not all of them. The data show 150,000 to 200,000 clones, with roughly 79% seen just once and roughly 4.4% held by the top ten. The CDR3 runs 14 residues. Germline V CDR1 and CDR2: SGHTA, FQGTGA. For this clone: What it recognizes is unknown. A read error may produce the germline difference seen at one junction end.

V gene TRBV7-3 combines with J gene TRBJ2-5; TRBD1 agrees at 9 bases. What was sequenced was PBMCs. The source is a young woman in good health and CMV-seropositive. For the CDR3, the DNA is TGTGCCAGCAGCGTAACAGGGGGCCTAGAGACCCAGTACTTC. This encodes CASSVTGGLETQYF.